This is a list of T cell receptor beta chains from one sample in a study of CD8+ T cells in alopecia areata. The assay was immunoSEQ multiplex PCR, and TCRdb's table has in-frame clones only and misses some. Seen here are around 130,000 clones, around 50% observed once, and the top ten hold roughly 4.8%. The starting material was CD4+ T cells sorted from blood, obtained at week 0. These receptors were taken from a human donor with alopecia areata. Each CDR3 is given with its conserved first and last residue. The D gene is left open where the match is weak. Clone size is given for some rows only: seen once, a few or many times, or a class if the clone is expanded.

J gene,clone size,D gene,CDR3 length,V gene,CDR3 DNA,CDR3 protein
TRBJ1-6,.,.,14,TRBV4-2,TGTGCCAGCAGCCACCAAGCCCCCAATTCACCCCTCCACTTT,CASSHQAPNSPLHF
TRBJ2-5,.,.,14,TRBV21-1,TGTGCCAGTCCATCCGGGAGGGGTAGAGAGACCCAGTACTTC,CASPSGRGRETQYF
TRBJ2-2,.,.,12,TRBV7-3,TGTGCCAGCAGCTTATACCCCGGGGAGCTGTTTTTT,CASSLYPGELFF
TRBJ2-7,few,.,14,TRBV5-1,TGCGCCAGCAGCTTTGTTCCGGGGTCCTACGAGCAGTACTTC,CASSFVPGSYEQYF
TRBJ2-7,.,.,12,TRBV30,TGTGCCTGGCAGCTGGGGAAATACGAGCAGTACTTC,CAWQLGKYEQYF
TRBJ1-2,.,TRBD1,13,TRBV19,TGTGCCAGTAGCGAGGGACAGGGCTATGGCTACACCTTC,CASSEGQGYGYTF
TRBJ2-5,.,.,12,TRBV30,TGTGCCTGGAGTCTAGCAGAAGAGACCCAGTACTTC,CAWSLAEETQYF
TRBJ1-5,.,.,14,TRBV5-1,TGCGCCAGCAGCTTGGCGGCCGGTGATCAGCCCCAGCATTTT,CASSLAAGDQPQHF
TRBJ2-7,.,TRBD1,15,TRBV27,TGTGCCAGCAGTCCCCCCGGGACAGGATCCTACGAGCAGTACTTC,CASSPPGTGSYEQYF
TRBJ2-6,few,.,12,TRBV5-1,TGCGCCAGCAGCTTAGGGGCCAACGTCCTGACTTTC,CASSLGANVLTF
TRBJ1-4,.,.,15,TRBV15,TGTGCCACCAGCAGAGGTGGCAGGGAGAACGAAAAACTGTTTTTT,CATSRGGRENEKLFF
TRBJ1-1,.,.,13,TRBV5-1,TGCGCCAGCAGCTTGGCGGGGGATACTGAAGCTTTCTTT,CASSLAGDTEAFF
TRBJ2-7,.,.,14,TRBV28,TGTGCCAGCAGGAAGGACACGGATCCCTACGAGCAGTACTTC,CASRKDTDPYEQYF
TRBJ2-2,few,TRBD2,19,TRBV6-1,TGTGCCAGCAGTGAAGAGCGATTTAGCGGGAGGCTGAATACCGGGGAGCTGTTTTTT,CASSEERFSGRLNTGELFF
TRBJ2-7,few,TRBD2,17,TRBV7-2,TGTGCCAGCAGCTTAGCCGGAGCGGGAGGTACAACCTACGAGCAGTACTTC,CASSLAGAGGTTYEQYF
TRBJ2-1,.,TRBD1,17,TRBV7-9,TGTGCCAGCAGCTTTAATATCCGCCAGGGGGCCCACAATGAGCAGTTCTTC,CASSFNIRQGAHNEQFF
TRBJ1-1,.,.,12,TRBV5-8,TGTGCCAGCAGCTTGGGACACACTGAAGCTTTCTTT,CASSLGHTEAFF
TRBJ2-2,.,.,14,TRBV11-2,TGTGCCAGCAGCTTAGTCAGGGGCAGCGGGGAGCTGTTTTTT,CASSLVRGSGELFF
TRBJ2-5,.,.,15,TRBV5-1,TGCGCCAGCAGCTTGGCCGGCCCCAGCCAAGAGACCCAGTACTTC,CASSLAGPSQETQYF
TRBJ2-7,.,TRBD1,15,TRBV30,TGTGCCTGGAGTGGAGGACAGGCCCCCTACTACGAGCAGTACTTC,CAWSGGQAPYYEQYF
TRBJ1-2,.,TRBD1,14,TRBV5-1,TGCGCCAGCAGCTTGGAAGGACAGGGTAGTGGCTACACCTTC,CASSLEGQGSGYTF
TRBJ2-3,.,.,10,TRBV30,TGTGCCTGGAGTGGCGATACGCAGTATTTT,CAWSGDTQYF
TRBJ2-7,.,.,15,TRBV28,TGTGCCAGCAGTTTGTTCAGGGGAATGGGGGGCGAGCAGTACTTC,CASSLFRGMGGEQYF
TRBJ1-2,.,.,12,TRBV6-6,TGTGCCAGCAGTGCGACAGTATATGGCTACACCTTC,CASSATVYGYTF
TRBJ1-1,.,.,13,TRBV5-1,TGCGCCAGCAGCTTGGCTTACCCGACGGAAGCTTTCTTT,CASSLAYPTEAFF
TRBJ2-2,once,TRBD2,18,TRBV5-4,TGTGCCAGCAGCTCCTGGACTAGCGGGGGGAATCTTGGCGGGGAGCTGTTTTTT,CASSSWTSGGNLGGELFF
TRBJ1-2,.,.,16,TRBV29-1,TGCAGCGTTGGACAAACTCCGTCAAGTTCTAACTATGGCTACACCTTC,CSVGQTPSSSNYGYTF
TRBJ1-2,.,.,12,TRBV30,TGTGCCTGGATGCGGGCTTTCTATGGCTACACCTTC,CAWMRAFYGYTF
TRBJ2-4,few,.,16,TRBV5-1,TGCGCCAGCAGCCCGGAGGGGGTGTGGGCCAAAAACATTCAGTACTTC,CASSPEGVWAKNIQYF
TRBJ1-5,.,TRBD1,14,TRBV30,TGTGCCTGGAGTACGACAGGGCTGGGTCAGCCCCAGCATTTT,CAWSTTGLGQPQHF
TRBJ1-2,.,.,12,TRBV5-1,TGCGCCAGCAGTCAGACCACAGGTGACTACACCTTC,CASSQTTGDYTF
TRBJ2-3,.,TRBD2,16,TRBV7-2,TGTGCCAGCAGATCTACTAGCGGGGCGCCTTGGGATACGCAGTATTTT,CASRSTSGAPWDTQYF
TRBJ2-1,few,TRBD1,13,TRBV5-4,TGTGCCAGCACTCGGACAGGGTACAATGAGCAGTTCTTC,CASTRTGYNEQFF
TRBJ2-3,.,TRBD2,15,TRBV7-3,TGTGCCAGCAGCCCTAGCGGGGGGGCTTCAGATACGCAGTATTTT,CASSPSGGASDTQYF
TRBJ2-3,few,TRBD1,13,TRBV5-1,TGCGCCAGCAGCGGACAGGGAACAGATACGCAGTATTTT,CASSGQGTDTQYF
TRBJ1-2,.,.,14,TRBV5-1,TGCGCCAGCAGCTTGGAGCGGGGCAGCGATGGCTACACCTTC,CASSLERGSDGYTF
TRBJ1-2,.,.,16,TRBV6-5,TGTGCCAGCAGTTACTCGGGGGGGGAAGCTAACTATGGCTACACCTTC,CASSYSGGEANYGYTF
TRBJ2-4,.,.,13,TRBV7-3,TGTGCCAGCAGCTCGAGAGACGGAAACATTCAGTACTTC,CASSSRDGNIQYF
TRBJ2-3,once,TRBD2,16,TRBV4-1,TGCGCCAGCAGCCAGTACCCGGCGGGGGGGCCAGATACGCAGTATTTT,CASSQYPAGGPDTQYF
TRBJ2-1,.,TRBD2,15,TRBV18,TGTGCCAGCTCACCAGTAGCGGGAGATGGGAATGAGCAGTTCTTC,CASSPVAGDGNEQFF
TRBJ1-1,.,TRBD1,14,TRBV6-6,TGTGCCAGCAGAGTACAGGGGACGGACACTGAAGCTTTCTTT,CASRVQGTDTEAFF
TRBJ2-5,.,.,15,TRBV6-5,TGTGCCAGCAGCTGGCGGACCTCAGAGCAAGAGACCCAGTACTTC,CASSWRTSEQETQYF
TRBJ2-7,once,TRBD1,18,TRBV7-2,TGTGCCAGCAGCCCATTGGTTTTCCGGGACAGGGGTTCCTACGAGCAGTACTTC,CASSPLVFRDRGSYEQYF
TRBJ1-4,.,.,18,TRBV27,TGTGCCAGCAGTTTAAGGAGAGAGAGAGGAAAGCCTAATGAAAAACTGTTTTTT,CASSLRRERGKPNEKLFF
TRBJ1-1,.,.,12,TRBV7-2,TGTGCCAGCAGCTTTACGGGGACTGAAGCTTTCTTT,CASSFTGTEAFF
TRBJ2-4,.,TRBD1,19,TRBV29-1,TGCAGCGTCGCTTTGGCTACTCAGATCGACAGGGGGCACGGAAACATTCAGTACTTC,CSVALATQIDRGHGNIQYF
TRBJ2-5,.,TRBD2,14,TRBV5-1,TGCGCCAGCAGCCTCCGGGGGGGCCAAGAGACCCAGTACTTC,CASSLRGGQETQYF
TRBJ2-3,.,TRBD2,18,TRBV30,TGTGCCTGGAGTGGCGTACTAGCGGGAGCCCTGAACACAGATACGCAGTATTTT,CAWSGVLAGALNTDTQYF
TRBJ2-7,.,.,15,TRBV9,TGTGCCAGCAGCGTAGGGGGGGCGATTACCCACGAGCAGTACTTC,CASSVGGAITHEQYF
TRBJ2-3,.,TRBD2,15,TRBV5-1,TGCGCCAGCCGGGTGACTAGCGGGAGTCCAGATACGCAGTATTTT,CASRVTSGSPDTQYF
TRBJ2-7,.,TRBD1,15,TRBV5-1,TGCGCCAGCAGCTTGGGGACAGGGAATTCCTACGAGCAGTACTTC,CASSLGTGNSYEQYF
TRBJ1-5,.,TRBD1,18,TRBV28,TGTGCCAGCACCTCAGGGGGGTCTCTGCAGGTGAGATCTAGGCCCCAGCATTTT,CASTSGGSLQVRSRPQHF
TRBJ1-5,few,.,15,TRBV4-1,TGCGCCAGCAGCCAAGACGAGGGGGGGAGGCAGCCCCAGCATTTT,CASSQDEGGRQPQHF
TRBJ1-5,once,.,16,TRBV4-2,TGTGCCAGCAGCCAAGATCTGATTGGCAGGGATCAGCCCCAGCATTTT,CASSQDLIGRDQPQHF
TRBJ1-1,.,TRBD1,14,TRBV7-2,TGTGCCAGCAACTGGGGGGACAGACGAACTGAAGCTTTCTTT,CASNWGDRRTEAFF
TRBJ1-1,few,.,13,TRBV7-3,TGTGCCAGCAGCGCTCAGGGTGACACTGAAGCTTTCTTT,CASSAQGDTEAFF